The sequence of this TCR beta chain was determined in a study of early T cells in non-severe SARS-CoV-2 infection. On the study more broadly: Investigators sequenced bulk RNA drawn from unsorted whole blood, and chains remained unpaired.

Germline V gives CDR1 SEHNR, CDR2 FQNEAQ (reference sequence). Trimming removed 1 base from V and 1 base from J; junction bases left unmatched: 4. CDR3 length: 16 residues. TCRdb called the 5' RACE reads again in MiXCR, with one record for every CDR3 protein. This sample has roughly 64,000 distinct CDR3 sequences, with around 13% found just once. This clonotype was found many times. The chain combines TRBV7-9 with TRBJ2-5, with TRBD2 identical over 9 bases. Sequencing was performed on whole blood. The sequence came from an adult who was a healthcare worker with PCR-confirmed SARS-CoV-2 infection or an uninfected control (not recorded which). CDR3 amino acids: CASSLEVAGVQETQYF. CDR3 in DNA: TGTGCCAGCAGCTTAGAGGTAGCGGGGGTCCAAGAGACCCAGTACTTC. Looking up the rest from reference TRBV7-9 and TRBJ2-5 gives the full variable domain: DTGVSQNPRHKITKRGQNVTFRCDPISEHNRLYWYRQTLGQGPEFLTYFQNEAQLEKSRLLSDRFSAERPKGSFSTLEIQRTEQGDSAMYLCASSLEVAGVQETQYFGPGTRLLVL.